The text below deals with one TCR beta chain. This specimen belongs to a study of cytomegalovirus exposure and HLA in healthy donors. With 5 bases removed from V and 5 bases from J, the gap between germline ends came to 18 bases. This CDR3 region has 15 residues. The germline gives CDR1 MDHEN, CDR2 SYDVKM. It was with 60 Vbeta and 13 Jbeta primers that the PCR ran. TCRdb keeps only in-frame clones here, not all; method: immunoSEQ multiplex PCR. Here the sample spans roughly 99,000 clones, around three quarters being singletons. The sequenced sample consisted of PBMCs. The chain combines TRBV28 with TRBJ2-5, with a tentative D call TRBD1 (6 bases). The receptor's source is a man aged 55 to 69 in good health and CMV-seropositive. The CDR3 region has the DNA TGTGCCAGCAGTCTACTGGGGACACTGGGGGAGACCCAGTACTTC. Translating gives CASSLLGTLGETQYF.